This T cell receptor (beta chain) appears in the sequencing data of a study of OX40 agonist ivuxolimab in advanced cancers. Here immunoSEQ multiplex PCR was the method, and the copy in TCRdb shows in-frame clones only, minus some. The sample lists about 89,000 clones, 70% to 90% occurring once. If patients had autoimmune disease history or systemic immunosuppression, they were excluded. The sample holds one count of this clone. Unmatched junction bases numbered 17, after V lost 5 bases and J lost 0 bases. This CDR3 spans 19 amino acids. Germline values: CDR1 SEHNR, CDR2 FQNEAQ (reference sequence). The sequences come from CD4+ or CD8+ T cells sorted from blood, collected in a trial of the OX40 agonist ivuxolimab. The chain couples TRBV7-9 to TRBJ2-7; TRBD2 aligns across 9 bases. This receptor was identified in an adult with an advanced solid tumor such as melanoma, head and neck, liver or kidney cancer. The CDR3 DNA sequence: TGTGCCAGCAGCCCAACCGGGACTAGCCACGTCTCGAGCTCCTACGAGCAGTACTTC. Amino acid sequence: CASSPTGTSHVSSSYEQYF.